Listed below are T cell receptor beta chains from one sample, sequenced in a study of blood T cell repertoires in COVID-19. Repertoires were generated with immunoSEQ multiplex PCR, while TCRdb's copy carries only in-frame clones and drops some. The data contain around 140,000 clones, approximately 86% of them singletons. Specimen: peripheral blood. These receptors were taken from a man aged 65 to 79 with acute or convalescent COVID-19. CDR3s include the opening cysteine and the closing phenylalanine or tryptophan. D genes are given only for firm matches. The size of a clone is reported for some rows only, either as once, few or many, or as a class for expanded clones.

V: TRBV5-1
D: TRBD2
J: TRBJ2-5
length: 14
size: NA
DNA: TGCGCCAGCAGCGACGGCGGGAGCCAAGAGACCCAGTACTTC
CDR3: CASSDGGSQETQYF

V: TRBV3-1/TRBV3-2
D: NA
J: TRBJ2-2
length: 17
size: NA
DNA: TGTGCCAGCAGCCAAGAACGACAGGGAGGACGCACCGGGGAGCTGTTTTTT
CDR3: CASSQERQGGRTGELFF

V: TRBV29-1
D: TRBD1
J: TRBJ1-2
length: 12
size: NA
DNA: TGCAGCGGGGGGACAGGGGAGTTTCCCTACACCTTC
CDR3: CSGGTGEFPYTF

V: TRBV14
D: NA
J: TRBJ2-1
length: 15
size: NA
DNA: TGTGCCAGCAGCTCATTCACCGGCTCCTACAATGAGCAGTTCTTC
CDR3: CASSSFTGSYNEQFF

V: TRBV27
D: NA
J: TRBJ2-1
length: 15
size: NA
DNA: TGTGCCAGCAGATCAAAAGGACTCCTTCCCAATGAGCAGTTCTTC
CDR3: CASRSKGLLPNEQFF

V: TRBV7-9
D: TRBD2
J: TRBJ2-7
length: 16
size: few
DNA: TGTGCCAGCAGCTCAGGGTCCGGGACTAGCGGTTACGAGCAGTACTTC
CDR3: CASSSGSGTSGYEQYF

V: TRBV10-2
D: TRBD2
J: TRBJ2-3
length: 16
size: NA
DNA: TGCGCCAGCAGTGCCGGGACTAGCGGGTTCACAGATACGCAGTATTTT
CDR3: CASSAGTSGFTDTQYF

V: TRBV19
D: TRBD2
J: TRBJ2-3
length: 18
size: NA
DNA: TGTGCCAGTAGTATCCGCGCGCTAGCGGGGGGAAAATCAGATACGCAGTATTTT
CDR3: CASSIRALAGGKSDTQYF

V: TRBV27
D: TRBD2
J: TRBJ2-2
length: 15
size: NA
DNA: TGTGCCAGCAGTCCGGGACTAGCGGGATCCGGGGAGCTGTTTTTT
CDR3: CASSPGLAGSGELFF

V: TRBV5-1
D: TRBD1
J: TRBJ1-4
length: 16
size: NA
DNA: TGCGCCAGCAGCTTATCAGGGGGCACAACTAATGAAAAACTGTTTTTT
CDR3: CASSLSGGTTNEKLFF

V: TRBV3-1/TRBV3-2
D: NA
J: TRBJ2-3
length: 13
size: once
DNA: TGTGCCAGCAGAACCTCAGGGTCAGATACGCAGTATTTT
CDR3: CASRTSGSDTQYF

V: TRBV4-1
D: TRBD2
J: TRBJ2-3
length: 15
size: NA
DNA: TGCGCCAGCAGTTCCGGGACTAGAAGCACAGATACGCAGTATTTT
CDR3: CASSSGTRSTDTQYF

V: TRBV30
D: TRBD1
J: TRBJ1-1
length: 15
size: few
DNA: TGTGCCTGGGCCGTTGGACAGGGGTTAGGAGGTGAAGCTTTCTTT
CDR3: CAWAVGQGLGGEAFF

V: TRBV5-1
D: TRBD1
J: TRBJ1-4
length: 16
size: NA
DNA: TGCGCCAGCAGCGCGGGACAGGGGGCGGCTAATGAAAAACTGTTTTTT
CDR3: CASSAGQGAANEKLFF

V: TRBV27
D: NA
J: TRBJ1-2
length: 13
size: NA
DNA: TGTGCCAGCGCATATGCAGCTAACTATGGCTACACCTTC
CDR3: CASAYAANYGYTF

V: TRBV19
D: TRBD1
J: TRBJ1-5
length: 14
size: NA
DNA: TGTGCCAGTAGTATTCAGGGGGACAATCAGCCCCAGCATTTT
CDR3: CASSIQGDNQPQHF

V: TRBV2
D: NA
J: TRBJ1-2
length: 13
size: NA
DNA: TGTGCCAGCAGTGAACAGGGTGACTATGGCTACACCTTC
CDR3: CASSEQGDYGYTF

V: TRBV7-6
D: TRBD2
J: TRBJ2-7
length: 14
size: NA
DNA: TGTGCCAGCAGCCCGACTAGCGGGAGCGGCGAGCAGTACTTC
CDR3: CASSPTSGSGEQYF

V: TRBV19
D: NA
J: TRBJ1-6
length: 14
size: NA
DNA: TGTGCCAGTAGTTTCCTGCAGGGGAATTCACCCCTCCACTTT
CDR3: CASSFLQGNSPLHF

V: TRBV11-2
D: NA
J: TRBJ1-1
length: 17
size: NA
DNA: TGTGCCAGCAGCTTAGAGGCAGGGGTGATGGGAAGGACTGAAGCTTTCTTT
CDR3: CASSLEAGVMGRTEAFF

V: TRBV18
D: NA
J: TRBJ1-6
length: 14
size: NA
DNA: TGTGCCAGCTCTCGAAGCAGGGAGGGTTCACCCCTCCACTTT
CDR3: CASSRSREGSPLHF

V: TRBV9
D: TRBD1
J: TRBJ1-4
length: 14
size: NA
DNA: TGTGCCAGCAGCGCCGGGACAGGGGGTGAAAAACTGTTTTTT
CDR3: CASSAGTGGEKLFF

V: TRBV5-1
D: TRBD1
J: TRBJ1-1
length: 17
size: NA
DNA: TGCGCCAGCAGCTTGGGAGCTGGAACAGGGGGCAGGACTGAAGCTTTCTTT
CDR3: CASSLGAGTGGRTEAFF

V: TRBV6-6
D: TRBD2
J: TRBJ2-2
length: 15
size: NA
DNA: TGTGCCAGCAGTCTCGGGACTAAGGAGTCGGGGGAGCTGTTTTTT
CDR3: CASSLGTKESGELFF

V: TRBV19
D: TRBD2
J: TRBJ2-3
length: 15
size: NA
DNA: TGTGCCAGTAAAGCAACACTAGCGGGGGGAGATACGCAGTATTTT
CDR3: CASKATLAGGDTQYF

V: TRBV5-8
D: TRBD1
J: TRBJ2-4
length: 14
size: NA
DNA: TGTGCCAGCAGCGCTTACAGGGGGGAGGTCATTCAGTACTTC
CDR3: CASSAYRGEVIQYF